The 24 T cell receptor beta chains below were found in one sample sequenced in a study of blood T cell repertoires in COVID-19. Clones were sequenced by immunoSEQ multiplex PCR, and TCRdb holds only the in-frame ones, with some missing. The sample lists roughly 170,000 clones; roughly 83% were seen once. Sequenced material: PBMCs or T cells enriched from blood (not recorded which). The receptor source for this set is a woman in her fifties or sixties who had recovered from COVID-19.

A few counts support this clone. CDR3 amino acids: CASSLGGLNYGYTF. CDR3 sequence (DNA): TGTGCCAGCAGTTTAGGGGGGTTAAACTATGGCTACACCTTC. V gene TRBV27 combines with J gene TRBJ1-2; maybe TRBD1 (5 bases). Trimming cost V 2 bases and J 2 bases, with 9 bases left between them. Looked up from germline, CDR1 is MNHEY and CDR2 is SMNVEV (reference sequence). The CDR3 is made up of 14 amino acids.

V and J are TRBV29-1 and TRBJ2-2; no clear D gene. CDR1 and CDR2 (germline): SQVTM, ANQGSEA. The CDR3 is 12 amino acids. V lost 7 bases and J 5 bases, leaving 11 bases between the germline ends. This CDR3 reads CSAPGVTGELFF. CDR3 sequence (DNA): TGCAGCGCCCCTGGAGTAACCGGGGAGCTGTTTTTT.

The chain employs TRBV4-1 and TRBJ2-7; 8 bases line up with TRBD1. This CDR3 region has 14 residues. In germline, CDR1 is MGHRA, CDR2 YSYEKL. The V and J ends lost 4 bases and 4 bases, in that order; junction bases with no gene match: 6. For the CDR3, the DNA is TGCGCCAGCAGCCCAAACACAGGGGGTTACGAGCAGTACGTC. It encodes CASSPNTGGYEQYV.

The rearrangement uses TRBV28 and TRBJ1-2; D gene ambiguous. CDR3 length equals 14 residues. The germline gives CDR1 MDHEN, CDR2 SYDVKM. V lost 2 bases, J lost 3 bases, and 10 bases lay in between. This chain's CDR3 is CASSLNQVHYGYTF. CDR3 nucleotides: TGTGCCAGCAGTTTAAACCAGGTTCACTATGGCTACACCTTC.

This clone occurred a few times. The V and J genes are TRBV5-1 and TRBJ2-1, with 10 bases identical to TRBD2. J was trimmed by 0 bases and V by 2 bases; bases with no gene match: 8. The length of the CDR3 is 18 residues. The germline V gene has CDR1 SGHRS and CDR2 YFSETQ. The CDR3 bases are TGCGCCAGCAGCTTCATCGGGACTAGCGCTAGCTCCTACAATGAGCAGTTCTTC. Amino acid sequence: CASSFIGTSASSYNEQFF.

This clone was observed a handful of times. The chain links TRBV5-1 to TRBJ1-5; D remains ambiguous. Germline V gene lookup returns CDR1 SGHRS and CDR2 YFSETQ. V was pared by 4 bases and J by 9 bases, with 11 bases between. The CDR3 consists of 12 residues. The CDR3 nucleotides read TGCGCCAGCAGCCCGGGAGAAGGGCCCCAGCATTTT. Translation gives CASSPGEGPQHF.

The V gene is TRBV7-3, the J gene TRBJ2-2, with TRBD2 as a possible D gene (5 bases). This CDR3 has 18 residues. Germline V CDR1 and CDR2: SGHTA, FQGTGA. V was pared by 1 base and J by 4 bases, with 19 bases between. As DNA, the CDR3 is TGTGCCAGCAGCTTAAGGGGTTTAGGGAGCTCTGGCACCGGGGAGCTGTTTTTT. As protein: CASSLRGLGSSGTGELFF.

V usage is TRBV5-5 and J usage is TRBJ1-5, with a weak D call TRBD1 (6 bases). V was pared by 4 bases and J by 9 bases, with 11 bases between. This CDR3 contains 12 residues. Germline V lookup: CDR1 SGHKS, CDR2 YYEKEE (reference sequence). This CDR3 is CASSLGGPPQHF. The CDR3 DNA reads as TGTGCCAGCAGCCTAGGGGGACCGCCCCAGCATTTT.

The gene calls are TRBV25-1 and TRBJ1-2; 10 positions agree with TRBD1. Germline V gene data show CDR1 as MGHDK and CDR2 as SYGVNS. J lost 8 bases, V lost 2 bases, and 11 bases had no gene match. The CDR3 consists of 16 residues. CDR3 sequence reads: CASSEPRQGARWGYTF. For the CDR3, the DNA is TGTGCCAGCAGTGAACCCCGACAGGGGGCTAGATGGGGCTACACCTTC.

The chain carries TRBV7-6 and TRBJ2-3; a weak D match, TRBD2 (6 bases). The CDR3 covers 15 residues. The V end lost 5 bases, the J end lost 4 bases, and 16 bases lay between the germline ends. Germline-derived CDR1 and CDR2 are SGHVS and FNYEAQ. As DNA, the CDR3 is TGTGCCAGCAGCGCGGGGTTGGCGCAGGCAGATACGCAGTATTTT. Amino acids: CASSAGLAQADTQYF.

This clone was observed once. The chain recombines TRBV28 with TRBJ2-7, with D possibly matching TRBD1 (5 bases). Per the germline V gene, CDR1 is MDHEN and CDR2 is SYDVKM. CDR3 length: 14 amino acids. V lost 1 base and J 4 bases, leaving 11 bases between the germline ends. CDR3: CASSLLIRGYEQYV. The CDR3 coding sequence is TGTGCCAGCAGTTTATTGATAAGGGGTTACGAGCAGTACGTC.

This clone was detected ten times or more. V usage is TRBV11-2 and J usage is TRBJ2-3, with D possibly TRBD2 on 5 matching bases. Germline-derived CDR1 and CDR2 are SGHAT and FQNNGV. Trimming left V 5 bases short and J 1 base short, with 16 bases between. CDR3 length: 16 amino acids. The CDR3 here is CASSHPASWGTDTQYF. Written as DNA, the CDR3 is TGTGCCAGCAGCCATCCCGCTAGCTGGGGCACAGATACGCAGTATTTT. Together with reference TRBV11-2 and TRBJ2-3, the CDR3 gives the full variable domain: EAGVAQSPRYKIIEKRQSVAFWCNPISGHATLYWYQQILGQGPKLLIQFQNNGVVDDSQLPKDRFSAERLKGVDSTLKIQPAKLEDSAVYLCASSHPASWGTDTQYFGPGTRLTVL.

The chain combines TRBV28 with TRBJ1-2; 9 bases are a match to TRBD1. The CDR3 consists of 12 residues. Germline V CDR1 and CDR2: MDHEN, SYDVKM. The V segment lost 10 bases and the J segment 7 bases; nucleotides outside the gene matches: 7. CDR3 DNA sequence: TGTGCCACCGGACAGGGGTCCGGTGGCTACACCTTC. It yields the protein CATGQGSGGYTF.

This clone was recorded once. The chain carries TRBV3-1 (or the pseudogene TRBV3-2) and TRBJ2-1, with D hard to call. Germline V gene lookup returns CDR1 LGHDT and CDR2 YNNKEL (reference sequence). The V end was cut by 6 bases, the J end by 10 bases, with 25 bases between. The CDR3 has 16 residues. CDR3 in DNA: TGTGCCAGCAGAAGGAGTAAGGCGTATTGTATGTGGGAGCAGTTCTTC. It specifies CASRRSKAYCMWEQFF.

J is TRBJ2-3 and V is TRBV9; 14 positions agree with TRBD2. The length of the CDR3 is 20 residues. The V gene end was trimmed by 0 bases and the J gene end by 4 bases; junction bases not matched to a gene: 13. Germline CDR1 SGDLS, CDR2 YYNGEE. CDR3 coding DNA: TGTGCCAGCAGCGTAGCTGGAGGGGGACTAGCGGGGGCCAGGGCAGATACGCAGTATTTT. This codes for CASSVAGGGLAGARADTQYF.

CDR3 protein: CASSRKTGGRRDNEQFF. The CDR3, as DNA: TGTGCCAGCAGCCGGAAAACGGGAGGCCGTAGGGACAATGAGCAGTTCTTC. This sequence joins TRBV14 and TRBJ2-1; TRBD2 agrees at 7 bases. Trimming at V came to 4 bases and at J to 5 bases, leaving 14 bases not matched to a gene. Germline V CDR1 and CDR2: SGHDN, FVKESK. This CDR3 contains 17 residues.

This clone was observed a few times. V and J are TRBV11-2 and TRBJ2-2; maybe TRBD2 (5 bases). Trimming pared 3 bases from V and 2 bases from J, leaving 13 bases between. This CDR3 is 16 amino acids long. The germline V gene has CDR1 SGHAT and CDR2 FQNNGV. The CDR3, as DNA: TGTGCCAGCAGCTTCCTGGACTGGACTAACACCGGGGAGCTGTTTTTT. Translated, it gives CASSFLDWTNTGELFF.

The gene calls are TRBV7-9 and TRBJ2-5, with D perhaps matching TRBD2 (5 bases). The CDR3 loop spans 13 amino acids. Trimming pared 7 bases from V and 2 bases from J, leaving 11 bases between. CDR1 and CDR2 from the germline V gene are SEHNR and FQNEAQ (reference sequence). DNA of the CDR3: TGTGCCAGCACTGCAGAGGGACAAGAGACCCAGTACTTC. The encoded protein is CASTAEGQETQYF.

This clone was found a few times. The V gene is TRBV7-9, the J gene TRBJ2-1, with 7 bases aligning to TRBD1. J gave up 14 bases and V 6 bases, and 10 bases lay outside the gene matches. The CDR3 extends over 12 amino acids. CDR1 is SEHNR, CDR2 FQNEAQ, per germline (reference sequence). CDR3 sequence reads: CASSHDRDGKFF. Here the CDR3 DNA reads TGTGCCAGCAGTCATGACAGGGACGGGAAGTTCTTC.

V and J are TRBV5-6 and TRBJ1-2; 8 bases are a match to TRBD1. The germline CDR1 and CDR2 sequences are SGHDT and YYEEEE. This CDR3 comprises 12 residues. V shed 5 bases, J shed 8 bases, and the junction held 5 bases outside the gene matches. CDR3 amino acids: CASSSNRGGYTF. In nucleotides, the CDR3 is TGTGCCAGCAGTTCGAACAGGGGGGGCTACACCTTC.

This chain joins TRBV30 and TRBJ2-6, with TRBD1 matching 9 bases. Germline CDR1 and CDR2: GTSNPN and SVGIG (reference sequence). CDR3 length: 17 amino acids. V was pared by 1 base and J by 3 bases, with 7 bases of the junction left unmatched. For the CDR3, the DNA is TGTGCCTGGAGTGGGACAGGGGATGCTCGTGGGGCCAACGTCCTGACTTTC. Protein product: CAWSGTGDARGANVLTF. The variable domain in full, with the rest retrieved from reference TRBV30 and TRBJ2-6, is SQTIHQWPATLVQPVGSPLSLECTVEGTSNPNLYWYRQAAGRGLQLLFYSVGIGQISSEVPQNLSASRPQDRQFILSSKKLLLSDSGFYLCAWSGTGDARGANVLTFGAGSRLTVL.

This sequence joins TRBV18 and TRBJ1-1, with 7 bases identical to TRBD1. This CDR3 region has 14 residues. V trimming: 6 bases; J trimming: 2 bases; junction bases outside the gene matches: 6. Per the germline V gene, CDR1 is KGHSH and CDR2 is LQKENI. The CDR3 DNA is TGTGCCAGCTCGTCCGACAGGGTCAACACTGAAGCTTTCTTT. It encodes CASSSDRVNTEAFF.

The DNA for the CDR3 is TGTGCCAGCAGACGGGGGGGCGGTTCCGAAAACATTCAGTACTTC. Its protein is CASRRGGGSENIQYF. This chain links TRBV27 with TRBJ2-4; 8 nucleotides line up with TRBD2. Per germline, CDR1 MNHEY and CDR2 SMNVEV (reference sequence). The CDR3 runs 15 residues. Trimming removed 6 bases from V and 5 bases from J; junction bases left unmatched: 9.

This chain joins TRBV4-1 and TRBJ2-5; weak D call: TRBD2 (7 bases). V dropped 1 base and J dropped 1 base, with 16 bases sitting between them. This CDR3 region has 17 residues. Germline V CDR1 and CDR2: MGHRA, YSYEKL. CDR3 nucleotide sequence: TGCGCCAGCAGCCAAGCCGGGGGGACAACTATCCAAGAGACCCAGTACTTC. It is translated as CASSQAGGTTIQETQYF.